The T cell receptor beta chain described here comes from a study of T cells in Graves' hyperthyroidism and ophthalmopathy. Findings of the study overall: Model predictions of ophthalmopathy came a median around 6.5 months before onset. Peripheral blood also featured most of the thyroid clonotypes expanded above 0.001.

Amplification yielded TCR beta CDR3 regions, with RNA transcripts as the source. The HTBI primer set drove a first-round RT-PCR of the TCR CDR3. TCRdb re-called the multiplex PCR reads through MiXCR, storing one row per CDR3 protein. The sample lists about 510,000 distinct CDR3 sequences; about 45% were seen once. This clonotype has a handful of counts. Its cognate antigen is unknown. Uncontrolled infection, other autoimmune disease, pregnancy or lactation barred patients from enrollment. This clonotype originated in an adult woman with Graves' disease, either hyperthyroidism or ophthalmopathy (not recorded which). The sequenced material came from peripheral blood or thyroid tissue (not recorded which).

CDR3 DNA sequence: TGCGCCAGCAGCCCGACGCTGGGGTCCTACGAGCAGTACTTC. Translated: CASSPTLGSYEQYF. The V call is TRBV5-1, the J call TRBJ2-7; no definite D call. The CDR3 extends over 14 amino acids. Germline CDR1 and CDR2: SGHRS and YFSETQ. Trimming pared 4 bases from V and 1 base from J, leaving 12 bases between.